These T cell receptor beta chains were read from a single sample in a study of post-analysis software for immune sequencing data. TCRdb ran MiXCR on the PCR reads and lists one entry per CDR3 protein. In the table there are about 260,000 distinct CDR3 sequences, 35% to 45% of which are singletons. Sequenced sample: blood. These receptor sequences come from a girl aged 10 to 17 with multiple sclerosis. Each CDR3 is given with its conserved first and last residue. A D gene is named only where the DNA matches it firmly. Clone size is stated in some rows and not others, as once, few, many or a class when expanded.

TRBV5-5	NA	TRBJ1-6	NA	TGTGCCAGCAGCTTTAGGGACTTGAATTCACCCCTCCACTTT	CASSFRDLNSPLHF
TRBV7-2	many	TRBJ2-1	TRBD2	TGTGCCAGCACGACTAGCGGGGGCTTCAATAAGCAGTTCTTC	CASTTSGGFNKQFF
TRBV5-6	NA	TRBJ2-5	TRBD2	TGTGCCAGCAGCTTCCCCGGGGCTAGCGGGGGAGAGACCCAGTACTTC	CASSFPGASGGETQYF
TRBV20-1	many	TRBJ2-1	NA	TGCAGTGCTATGGGACTCCGAGGGGATGAGCAGTTCTTC	CSAMGLRGDEQFF
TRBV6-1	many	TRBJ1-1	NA	TGTGCCAGCAGTGAATGGAGGGGAGCTTTCTTT	CASSEWRGAFF
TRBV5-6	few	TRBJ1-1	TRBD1	TGTGCCAGCAGCATCCCCCAGGGGGCACCCGGCGGAGCTTTCTTT	CASSIPQGAPGGAFF
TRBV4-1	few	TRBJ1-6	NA	TGCGCCAGCAGCCAAGATATAGGTTCACCCCTCCACTTT	CASSQDIGSPLHF
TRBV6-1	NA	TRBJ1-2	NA	TGTGCCAGCAATCTACAGGCCAACTATGGCTACACCTTC	CASNLQANYGYTF
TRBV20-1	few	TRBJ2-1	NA	TGCAGTGCTAGAGATGGAGTTGGGCAGTTCTTC	CSARDGVGQFF
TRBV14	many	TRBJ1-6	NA	TGTGCCAGCAGCCAAGATTGGGGGGCTGATTCACCCCTCCACTTT	CASSQDWGADSPLHF
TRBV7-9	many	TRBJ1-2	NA	TGTGCCAGCAGCCCTTTAACACCCGATTCTGGCTACACCTTC	CASSPLTPDSGYTF
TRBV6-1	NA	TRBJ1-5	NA	TGTGCCAGCAGTCTTCGGGGGGGCTATAGCAATCAGCCCCAGCATTTT	CASSLRGGYSNQPQHF
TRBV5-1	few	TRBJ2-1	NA	TGCGCCAGCAGGGACCAGCCGGGCCCATCCGGCAATGAGCAGTTCTTC	CASRDQPGPSGNEQFF
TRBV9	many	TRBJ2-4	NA	TGTGCCAGCAGCCTCTTTGGGGGTTATGAGAACATTCAGTACTTC	CASSLFGGYENIQYF
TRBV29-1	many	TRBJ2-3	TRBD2	TGCAGCGTTGTTAGACTAGCAAGATCAGATACGCAGTATTTT	CSVVRLARSDTQYF
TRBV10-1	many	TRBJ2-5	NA	TGCGCCAGCAGCAGAGGGTATTCGGAGACCCAGTACTTC	CASSRGYSETQYF
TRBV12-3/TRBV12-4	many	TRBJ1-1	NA	TGTGCCAGCAGTTGGGGAGGGAGCATGAACACTGAAGCTTTCTTT	CASSWGGSMNTEAFF
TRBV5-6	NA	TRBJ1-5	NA	TGTGCCAGCAGCTTGGGTCTAGCTAGCAATCAGCCCCAGCATTTT	CASSLGLASNQPQHF
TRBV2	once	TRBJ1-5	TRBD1	TGTGCCAGCAGTGATCGGACAGGGGGAAAACAGCCCCAGCATTTT	CASSDRTGGKQPQHF
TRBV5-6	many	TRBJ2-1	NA	TGTGCCAGCAGCTTGGGGACGGGAAGCTCCTACAATGAGCAGTTCTTC	CASSLGTGSSYNEQFF
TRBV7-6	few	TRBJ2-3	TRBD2	TGTGCCAGCACCCCGATAGGGCAGCCCTCTAGCGGGAGCACAGATACGCAGTATTTT	CASTPIGQPSSGSTDTQYF
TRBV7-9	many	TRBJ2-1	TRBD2	TGTGCCAGCAGTTACGGGACTAGCGGGAGAGTCGATGAGCAGTTCTTC	CASSYGTSGRVDEQFF
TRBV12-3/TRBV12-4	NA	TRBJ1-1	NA	TGTGCCAGCAGCTCGTTCAGGGACTCTGAAGCTTTCTTT	CASSSFRDSEAFF
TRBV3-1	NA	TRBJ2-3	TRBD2	TGTGCCAGCAGCCAAGAGTCTAGCGGGAGTATGACAGATACGCAGTATTTT	CASSQESSGSMTDTQYF
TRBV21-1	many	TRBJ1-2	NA	TGTGCCAGCAGCAAAGACCGGAAACGCAACTATGGCTACACCTTC	CASSKDRKRNYGYTF
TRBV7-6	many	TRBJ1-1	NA	TGTGCCAGCAGCAGAGGGTTTCGTGCGGGGGATTTAACTGAAGCTTTCTTT	CASSRGFRAGDLTEAFF
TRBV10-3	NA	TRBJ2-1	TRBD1	TGTGCCATCAGTGCCACAGGGGGTCTCGATGAGCAGTTCTTC	CAISATGGLDEQFF
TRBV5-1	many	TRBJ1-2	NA	TGCGCCAGCAGCTTGGACAGTAACTATGGCTACACCTTC	CASSLDSNYGYTF
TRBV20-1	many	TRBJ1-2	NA	TGCAGTGCCCAGCGCGTCTTAGGTCATGGCTACACCTTC	CSAQRVLGHGYTF
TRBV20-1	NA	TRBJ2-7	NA	TGCAGTGCTAGAAACCCTAGGTGGACCTCCTACGAGCAGTACTTC	CSARNPRWTSYEQYF
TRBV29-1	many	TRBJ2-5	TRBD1	TGCAGCGTGGACGACAGGGTCCAAGAGACCCAGTACTTC	CSVDDRVQETQYF
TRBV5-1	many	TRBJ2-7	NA	TGCGCCAGCAGCTCGGACAACTCTTTAGGCGAGCAGTACTTC	CASSSDNSLGEQYF
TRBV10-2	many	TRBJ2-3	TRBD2	TGCGCCAGCAGTCAAATCCCGGGACTAGCGGGGGCTAGCACAGATACGCAGTATTTT	CASSQIPGLAGASTDTQYF
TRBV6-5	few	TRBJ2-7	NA	TGTGCCAGCAAACAGGGCGTTACTTCCTACGAGCAGTACTTC	CASKQGVTSYEQYF
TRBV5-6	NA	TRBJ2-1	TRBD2	TGTGCCAGCAGCTTGGAACTAGCGAAGTACAATGAGCAGTTCTTC	CASSLELAKYNEQFF
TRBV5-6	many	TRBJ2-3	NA	TGTGCCAGCAGCATGAAGGTTGCGGGAAGCACAGATACGCAGTATTTT	CASSMKVAGSTDTQYF
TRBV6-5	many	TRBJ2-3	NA	TGTGCCAGCAGGGGGGACGGTTCAGATACGCAGTATTTT	CASRGDGSDTQYF